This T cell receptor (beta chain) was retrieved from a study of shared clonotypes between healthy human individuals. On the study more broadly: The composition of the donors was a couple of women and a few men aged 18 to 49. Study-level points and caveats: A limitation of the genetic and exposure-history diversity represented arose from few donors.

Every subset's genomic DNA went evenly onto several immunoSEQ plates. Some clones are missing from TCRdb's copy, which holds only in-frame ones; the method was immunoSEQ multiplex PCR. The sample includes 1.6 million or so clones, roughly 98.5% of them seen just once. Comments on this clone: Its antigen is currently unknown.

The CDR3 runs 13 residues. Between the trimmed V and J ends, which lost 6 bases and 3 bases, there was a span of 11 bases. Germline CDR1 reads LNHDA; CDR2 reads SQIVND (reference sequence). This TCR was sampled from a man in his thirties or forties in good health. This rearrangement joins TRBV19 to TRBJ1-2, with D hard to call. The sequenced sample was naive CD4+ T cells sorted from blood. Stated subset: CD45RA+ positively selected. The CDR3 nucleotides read TGTGCCAGTAGCTTATGGGTGCACTATGGCTACACCTTC. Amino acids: CASSLWVHYGYTF.